This paragraph covers one T cell receptor (beta chain) sequence. These data originate in a study of blood T cell repertoires in COVID-19. Produced via immunoSEQ multiplex PCR; TCRdb's table is partial and in-frame only. The sample consists of 97,000 or so clones, 90% of them appearing once. The germline V and J ends were trimmed by 5 bases and 10 bases, with 9 bases remaining between them. Germline loops: CDR1 LNHDA, CDR2 SQIVND (reference sequence). CDR3 length: 11 residues. Input material: peripheral blood. V gene TRBV19 combines with J gene TRBJ2-1, with D perhaps matching TRBD2 (5 bases). This sequence originates from a man aged 45-60 years with acute or convalescent COVID-19. CDR3 protein: CASSARGEQFF. The CDR3 DNA reads TGTGCCAGTAGTGCCCGGGGAGAGCAGTTCTTC.